These 21 T cell receptor beta chains originate from one sample sequenced in a study of blood T cell repertoires in COVID-19. Repertoires were generated with immunoSEQ multiplex PCR, while TCRdb's copy carries only in-frame clones and drops some. Here the sample spans about 130,000 clones, roughly 90% being singletons. The specimen sequenced was peripheral blood. These receptors originate from a man in his 60s with COVID-19, enrolled during active disease.

This clone has only one observation. The J gene is TRBJ1-6, the V gene TRBV14, with D perhaps TRBD1 (5 bases). Germline V gene sequence: CDR1 SGHDN, CDR2 FVKESK. CDR3 length: 13 amino acids. V was cut by 3 bases and J by 13 bases, with 13 bases left in between. CDR3 nucleotide sequence: TGTGCCAGCAGCCAGGGGGGTTTGGACCCCCTCCACTTT. Protein: CASSQGGLDPLHF.

CDR3 amino acids: CASSRTGPSTDTQYF. For the CDR3, the DNA is TGTGCCAGCAGCCGGACAGGGCCTAGCACAGATACGCAGTATTTT. The J gene is TRBJ2-3, the V gene TRBV9; 8 nucleotides line up with TRBD1. V shed 4 bases, J shed 0 bases, and the junction held 4 bases outside the gene matches. In germline, CDR1 is SGDLS, CDR2 YYNGEE. The CDR3 runs 15 residues.

V gene TRBV19 combines with J gene TRBJ2-2; 7 bases agree with TRBD1. Trimming removed 8 bases from V and 0 bases from J; junction bases left unmatched: 3. CDR3 length: 14 amino acids. The germline V gene has CDR1 LNHDA and CDR2 SQIVND (reference sequence). In DNA, the CDR3 is TGTGCCAGTTTCGACAGGGCGAACACCGGGGAGCTGTTTTTT. The encoded protein is CASFDRANTGELFF. The full variable domain, completed using reference TRBV19 and TRBJ2-2, is DGGITQSPKYLFRKEGQNVTLSCEQNLNHDAMYWYRQDPGQGLRLIYYSQIVNDFQKGDIAEGYSVSREKKESFPLTVTSAQKNPTAFYLCASFDRANTGELFFGEGSRLTVL.

The chain recombines TRBV30 with TRBJ2-1, with D possibly matching TRBD2 (6 bases). With 0 bases removed from V and 1 base from J, the gap between germline ends came to 13 bases. The CDR3 sequence is 16 residues long. Germline lookup yields CDR1 GTSNPN and CDR2 SVGIG (reference sequence). The CDR3 DNA is TGTGCCTGGAGTGTCCTCCTGGCGGGGTCCTACAATGAGCAGTTCTTC. The encoded protein is CAWSVLLAGSYNEQFF.

The genes are TRBV9 and TRBJ2-3; 9 bases are a match to TRBD1. The CDR3 runs to 21 residues. Per germline, CDR1 SGDLS and CDR2 YYNGEE. With V trimmed by 3 bases and J by 6 bases, 26 bases remained unmatched. The CDR3 coding sequence is TGTGCCAGCAGCGAAAGGGGGACAGGGAGTAAATCGCGGGGGAGCCAGGATACGCAGTATTTT. Translated: CASSERGTGSKSRGSQDTQYF.

J is TRBJ2-5 and V is TRBV9; a possible D gene is TRBD1 (6 bases). Germline CDR1 SGDLS, CDR2 YYNGEE. The CDR3 runs to 16 residues. Deletions cut 0 bases from V and 5 bases from J, with 17 bases between. The CDR3 spells CASSVAPGHMGETQYF. The DNA for the CDR3 is TGTGCCAGCAGCGTAGCACCGGGACACATGGGGGAGACCCAGTACTTC.

CDR3 in DNA: TGTGCCAGCAGCCAACTTGGACAGGGTCGGTCACCCCTCCACTTT. This codes for CASSQLGQGRSPLHF. The V and J genes are TRBV3-1 (or the pseudogene TRBV3-2) and TRBJ1-6; 8 positions agree with TRBD1. The V gene's germline CDR1 is LGHDT and CDR2 YNNKEL (reference sequence). With V trimmed by 2 bases and J by 10 bases, 7 bases remained unmatched. The CDR3 extends over 15 amino acids.

The chain couples TRBV12-3 or TRBV12-4 to TRBJ1-1, with D possibly being TRBD1 (5 bases). The CDR3 loop spans 11 amino acids. Here the CDR3 reads CASQGAAEAFF. In nucleotides, the CDR3 is TGTGCTTCGCAAGGGGCAGCTGAAGCTTTCTTT.

The chain links TRBV5-1 to TRBJ1-3; 9 bases fit TRBD1. The CDR3 is 16 amino acids. Germline CDR1 SGHRS, CDR2 YFSETQ. V lost 4 bases and J lost 5; bases outside the gene matches: 10. CDR3 amino acids: CASSPGLGQGRNTIYF. Here the CDR3 DNA reads TGCGCCAGCAGCCCGGGTCTGGGACAGGGAAGAAACACCATATATTTT.

This chain links TRBV2 with TRBJ2-2; 9 bases agree with TRBD1. The CDR3 is 15 residues long. J lost 4 bases, V lost 3 bases, and 3 bases had no gene match. Per the germline V gene, CDR1 is SNHLY and CDR2 is FYNNEI. CDR3 sequence (DNA): TGTGCCAGCAGTGAGGGGGACAGGGCCACCGGGGAGCTGTTTTTT. Its protein is CASSEGDRATGELFF.

The V call is TRBV5-4, the J call TRBJ2-1, with 8 bases fitting TRBD1. The CDR3 loop spans 15 amino acids. V dropped 2 bases and J dropped 3; count of bases not matched to a gene: 4. Germline V lookup: CDR1 SGHNT, CDR2 YYREEE (reference sequence). The CDR3 loop reads CASSLPGGGYNEQFF. The CDR3 DNA follows: TGTGCCAGCAGCTTACCAGGGGGCGGCTACAATGAGCAGTTCTTC.

The chain joins TRBV7-3 to TRBJ1-1; D unclear. Germline V gene sequence: CDR1 SGHTA, CDR2 FQGTGA. Between the trimmed V and J ends, which lost 1 base and 2 bases, there was a span of 11 bases. The CDR3 has 15 amino acids. CDR3 nucleotide sequence: TGTGCCAGCAGCTTAAATTCCCAGACAAACACTGAAGCTTTCTTT. It specifies CASSLNSQTNTEAFF.

This clone was recorded only once. The rearrangement links TRBV18 to TRBJ1-2; the D is unclear. V was cut by 2 bases and J by 4 bases, with 14 bases left in between. The germline V gene has CDR1 KGHSH and CDR2 LQKENI. The CDR3 sequence is 15 residues long. As DNA, the CDR3 is TGTGCCAGCTCACCAGTTGTACGTCGGGGCTATGGCTACACCTTC. Translating gives CASSPVVRRGYGYTF.

This clone was seen only a few times. The genes are TRBV6-5 and TRBJ1-2; 9 nucleotides line up with TRBD1. Trimming took 4 bases from V and 1 from J; bases not matched to a gene: 4. Germline-derived CDR1 and CDR2 are MNHEY and SVGAGI. The CDR3 is 15 residues long. CDR3 bases: TGTGCCAGCAGTTCCCCGACAGGGGGTAACTATGGCTACACCTTC. It is translated as CASSSPTGGNYGYTF.

There are a few counts of this clone. The CDR3 DNA is TGTGCCACCAGCAGAGATTCAGGTGGTGGAAACACCATATATTTT. It specifies CATSRDSGGGNTIYF. V gene TRBV15 combines with J gene TRBJ1-3; D gene unclear. CDR1 and CDR2 (germline): LNHNV, YYDKDF (reference sequence). The CDR3 covers 15 residues. Trimming took 0 bases from V and 3 from J, leaving 9 bases between them.

The rearrangement joins TRBV30 to TRBJ1-2; D remains ambiguous. The V end lost 3 bases, the J end lost 1 base, and 12 bases lay between the germline ends. There are 14 residues in the CDR3. Germline CDR1 is GTSNPN and CDR2 is SVGIG (reference sequence). The CDR3 DNA reads as TGTGCCTGGAGCCGTCCCCAGAATAACTATGGCTACACCTTC. Its protein product is CAWSRPQNNYGYTF.

The chain is built from TRBV6-5 and TRBJ2-7, with D possibly being TRBD1 (6 bases). V was clipped by 5 bases and J by 7 bases, with 18 bases between them. The CDR3 has 14 residues. In germline, CDR1 is MNHEY, CDR2 SVGAGI. The CDR3 nucleotides are TGTGCCAGCAGTCCGGGACAATACTCAGGGGAGCAGTACTTC. The encoded protein is CASSPGQYSGEQYF.

The J gene is TRBJ1-1, the V gene TRBV6-5; no firm D call. Germline CDR1 and CDR2: MNHEY and SVGAGI. V lost 4 bases, J lost 11 bases, and 17 bases lay in between. CDR3 size: 13 residues. The CDR3 loop reads CASSSSGVRAAFF. Here the CDR3 DNA reads TGTGCCAGCAGTTCCTCCGGGGTAAGAGCGGCTTTCTTT.

The V call is TRBV19, the J call TRBJ1-4; weak D call: TRBD1 (6 bases). Germline CDR1 and CDR2: LNHDA and SQIVND (reference sequence). Trimming took off 1 base at V and 6 bases at J, with 6 bases between the two ends. This CDR3 contains 13 residues. The CDR3 spells CASSIGTDEKLFF. In DNA, the CDR3 is TGTGCCAGTAGTATAGGGACAGATGAAAAACTGTTTTTT.

V and J are TRBV6-5 and TRBJ1-6, with D perhaps TRBD1 (5 bases). The CDR3 totals 14 residues. Germline V gene data show CDR1 as MNHEY and CDR2 as SVGAGI. V was trimmed by 2 bases and J by 10 bases, leaving 12 bases between them. CDR3 nucleotide sequence: TGTGCCAGCAGTTACCGGGGGGTAAGGTCACCCCTCCACTTT. The encoded protein is CASSYRGVRSPLHF.

V is TRBV5-1 and J is TRBJ1-2, with no clear D. CDR3 length: 15 amino acids. Germline loops: CDR1 SGHRS, CDR2 YFSETQ. Trimming left V 2 bases short and J 2 bases short, with 13 bases between. CDR3 DNA: TGCGCCAGCAGCTTCCTGAGGGATCCGAACTATGGCTACACCTTC. Amino acids: CASSFLRDPNYGYTF.